The 5 T cell receptor beta chains given below trace back to one sample, sequenced in a study of blood T cell repertoires in COVID-19. TCRdb keeps only in-frame clones here, not all; method: immunoSEQ multiplex PCR. The sample lists 99,000 or so clones; 75% to 85% were seen once. Sequenced input: peripheral blood. The source of these receptors is a man in his sixties with acute or convalescent COVID-19.

This chain connects TRBV18 to TRBJ2-1, with a weak D call TRBD2 (5 bases). Germline lookup yields CDR1 KGHSH and CDR2 LQKENI. Trimming removed 3 bases at V and 0 bases at J, with 9 bases between. This CDR3 has 15 residues. Here the CDR3 DNA reads TGTGCCAGCTCACCGAGCGGCCTCTCCTACAATGAGCAGTTCTTC. Amino acids: CASSPSGLSYNEQFF.

The J gene is TRBJ1-1, the V gene TRBV5-3; 9 bases align to TRBD1. TRBV5-3 qualifies as an ORF whose function is uncertain. CDR3 length equals 15 residues. V dropped 2 bases and J dropped 2; count of bases not matched to a gene: 4. The CDR3 DNA is TGTGCCAGAAGCTTTCCGGGACAGGGAAACACTGAAGCTTTCTTT. It is translated as CARSFPGQGNTEAFF.

This rearrangement joins TRBV18 to TRBJ1-2; D unresolved. This CDR3 is 12 amino acids long. Trimming took off 3 bases at V and 2 bases at J, with 4 bases between the two ends. Germline CDR1 reads KGHSH; CDR2 reads LQKENI. The CDR3 spells CASSPQNYGYTF. Here the CDR3 DNA reads TGTGCCAGCTCACCTCAGAACTATGGCTACACCTTC.

The chain uses TRBV4-1 and TRBJ1-4; 8 positions agree with TRBD1. J lost 3 bases, V lost 4 bases, and 7 bases had no gene match. Germline V gene sequence: CDR1 MGHRA, CDR2 YSYEKL. The CDR3 consists of 16 residues. The CDR3 coding sequence is TGCGCCAGCAGCCGGATCCCGGGACAGGCTAATGAAAAACTGTTTTTT. Its translation is CASSRIPGQANEKLFF.

This clone was detected only once. The V call is TRBV15, the J call TRBJ2-3; D perhaps matches TRBD1 (5 bases). V lost 4 bases and J lost 4, with 15 bases in between. The germline CDR1 and CDR2 sequences are LNHNV and YYDKDF (reference sequence). CDR3 length: 15 amino acids. CDR3 sequence (DNA): TGTGCCACCAGCATGGGTCAGGGAAAGCCAGATACGCAGTATTTT. Amino acid sequence: CATSMGQGKPDTQYF. Combining the CDR3 with reference TRBV15 and TRBJ2-3 gives the whole variable domain DAMVIQNPRYQVTQFGKPVTLSCSQTLNHNVMYWYQQKSSQAPKLLFHYYDKDFNNEADTPDNFQSRRPNTSFCFLDIRSPGLGDTAMYLCATSMGQGKPDTQYFGPGTRLTVL.